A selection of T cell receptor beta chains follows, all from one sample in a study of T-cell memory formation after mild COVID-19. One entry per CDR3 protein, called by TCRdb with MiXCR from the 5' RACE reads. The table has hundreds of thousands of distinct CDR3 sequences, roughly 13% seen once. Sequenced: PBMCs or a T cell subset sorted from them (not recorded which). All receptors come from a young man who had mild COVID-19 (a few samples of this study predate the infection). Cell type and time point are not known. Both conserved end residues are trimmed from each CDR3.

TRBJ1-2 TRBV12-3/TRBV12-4 ASSYNQGSSGYT
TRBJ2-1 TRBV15 ATIGGGHYNEQF
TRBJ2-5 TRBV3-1 ASSRRDYLEETQY
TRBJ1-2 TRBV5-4 ASSFGPDYGYT
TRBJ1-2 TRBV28 ASSQTGTEN
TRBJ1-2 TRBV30 AWTSWGVGGYT
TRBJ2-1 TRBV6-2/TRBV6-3 ASTPDSYNEQF
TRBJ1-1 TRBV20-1 SAYVGRGTEAF
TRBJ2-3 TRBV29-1 SVAEGGQFTDTQY
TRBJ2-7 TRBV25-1 ASRDGTSGYEQY
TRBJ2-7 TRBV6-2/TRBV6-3 ASRPRTDLYEQY
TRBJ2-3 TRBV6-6 ASRSGGPGTDTQY
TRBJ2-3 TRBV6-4 ASSDVGGGATDTQY
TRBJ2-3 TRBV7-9 ASSFSQGGTDTQY
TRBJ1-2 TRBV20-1 SAPAPANYGYT
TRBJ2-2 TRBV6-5 ASSYSGYTGELF
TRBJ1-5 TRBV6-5 ASSSRTGGGQPQH
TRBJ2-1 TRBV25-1 ASRSGGVSYNEQF
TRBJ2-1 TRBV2 ASSEWGNEQF
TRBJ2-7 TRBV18 ASSPPGTGRGEQY
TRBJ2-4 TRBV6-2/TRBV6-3 ASSYEGLAKNIQY
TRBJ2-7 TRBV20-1 SARSLRGDEQY
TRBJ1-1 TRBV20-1 SARRGNTNTEAF
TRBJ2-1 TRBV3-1 ASSQTGGPNEQF
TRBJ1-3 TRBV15 ATSPRWGSGNTIY
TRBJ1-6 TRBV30 AWSVHQNSPLH
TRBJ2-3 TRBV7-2 ASSLDGSGASTDTQY
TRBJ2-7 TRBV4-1 ASSSPGEAGGYEQY
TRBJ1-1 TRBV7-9 ASSLRGQGRVEAF
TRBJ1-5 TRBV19 ASSNGGGQPQH
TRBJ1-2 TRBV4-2 ASTDHGGDGYT
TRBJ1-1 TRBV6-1 AIDLEMNTEAF